The source of this T cell receptor (beta chain) is a study of neurological immune-mediated disorders. Study observations and caveats: The most TCR clonal expansion was seen in HTLV-1-associated myelopathy, whereas the least was seen in multiple sclerosis, below the level in healthy controls. Across subjects, no CDR3 amino acid sequence appeared in expanded clones of more than one subject, a finding that suggested private repertoires in all groups.

Synthesis of cDNA used 5'RACE (with 10-nucleotide random UMIs). TCRdb re-derived calls from the 5' RACE reads in MiXCR, one entry per CDR3 protein. The sample lists 17,000 or so distinct CDR3 sequences; about 30% were seen once. Per the germline V gene, CDR1 is SGHRS and CDR2 is YFSETQ. Trimming removed 0 bases at V and 4 bases at J, with 5 bases between. This CDR3 has 13 amino acids. By share, this clonotype ranks as medium-sized. What it recognizes is unknown. Unsorted libraries were prepared from 2 million PBMCs held at -80 C. This receptor was obtained from a man aged 50 or older with HTLV-1-associated myelopathy (HAM/TSP). Sequenced sample: PBMCs. The chain combines TRBV5-1 with TRBJ1-5; D uncertain. The CDR3 region has the DNA TGCGCCAGCAGCTTGGGCTCAAATCAGCCCCAGCATTTT. Its protein product is CASSLGSNQPQHF.